A single TCR beta chain is shown here with its context. The CDR3 consists of 14 residues. Unmatched junction bases numbered 11, after V lost 9 bases and J lost 7 bases. CDR1 MRHNA and CDR2 SNTAGT come from the germline V gene. This sample stems from a study of blood T cell repertoires in COVID-19. Measured with immunoSEQ multiplex PCR; TCRdb has only the in-frame clones, and not every one. Of nearly 110,000 clones in the sample, 88% are singletons; the top ten hold 5.5% to 8%. The V gene is TRBV6-4, the J gene TRBJ2-4; 8 bases align to TRBD2. Sequenced sample: peripheral blood. The TCR was taken from a man aged 45-60 years with active or convalescent COVID-19. The CDR3 DNA sequence: TGTGCCAGTTCTCCGGGGGGGCCAGCTAACATTCAGTACTTC. Amino acid sequence: CASSPGGPANIQYF.